The rows below give T cell receptor beta chains drawn from one sample of a study of T-cell memory formation after mild COVID-19. Using its own MiXCR run on the 5' RACE reads, TCRdb lists one record per CDR3 protein. The sample has about 120,000 distinct CDR3 sequences; more than 15% are singletons. The sequencing sample was made of PBMCs or a T cell subset sorted from them (not recorded which). These receptor sequences come from an adult woman who had mild COVID-19 (a few samples of this study predate the infection). Cell type and time point are not known. Each CDR3 is given with its conserved first and last residue. A D gene is named only where the DNA matches it firmly. Clone size is given for some rows only: seen once, a few or many times, or a class if the clone is expanded.

CDR3aa,CDR3nt,v_gene,d_gene,abundance,j_gene
CASSMGDGANVLTF,TGTGCCAGTAGTATGGGGGACGGGGCCAACGTCCTGACTTTC,TRBV19,NA,many,TRBJ2-6
CASSEGGPRNIQYF,TGTGCCAGCAGTGAGGGGGGGCCCAGAAACATTCAGTACTTC,TRBV6-4,NA,NA,TRBJ2-4
CASSFRGLDEKLFF,TGTGCCAGCAGCTTCCGAGGACTTGACGAAAAACTGTTTTTT,TRBV7-2,NA,few,TRBJ1-4
CASSPTMDTQYF,TGTGCCAGCAGCCCCACCATGGATACGCAGTATTTT,TRBV11-2,NA,NA,TRBJ2-3
CASSLGSRFGQGAATGELFF,TGTGCCAGCAGCCTTGGGTCCCGCTTCGGACAGGGGGCAGCCACCGGGGAGCTGTTTTTT,TRBV5-8,TRBD1,NA,TRBJ2-2
CAWSYGQGHPGELFF,TGTGCCTGGAGTTATGGCCAGGGTCACCCCGGGGAGCTGTTTTTT,TRBV30,NA,NA,TRBJ2-2
CASSSGLAAASYEQYF,TGTGCCAGCAGCTCCGGTCTAGCGGCAGCATCCTACGAGCAGTACTTC,TRBV12-3/TRBV12-4,TRBD2,many,TRBJ2-7
CASSKFTGTGSTDTQYF,TGTGCCAGCAGTAAATTCACTGGGACAGGCAGCACAGATACGCAGTATTTT,TRBV6-5,TRBD1,many,TRBJ2-3
CASSLAVGRMQFF,TGTGCCAGCAGCCTCGCCGTCGGGAGAATGCAGTTCTTC,TRBV3-1,NA,NA,TRBJ2-1
CASRTGTTHEQYF,TGTGCCAGCAGGACCGGGACAACCCACGAGCAGTACTTC,TRBV7-6,NA,few,TRBJ2-7
CASSPTGTGNEKLFF,TGTGCCAGCAGCCCGACCGGGACAGGGAATGAAAAACTGTTTTTT,TRBV12-3/TRBV12-4,TRBD1,few,TRBJ1-4
CASSDRQGGIREGYTF,TGTGCCAGCAGCGATAGACAGGGGGGGATTCGGGAGGGCTACACCTTC,TRBV27,TRBD1,NA,TRBJ1-2
CASRETVSLYGYTF,TGTGCCAGCAGAGAGACAGTATCGCTTTATGGCTACACCTTC,TRBV12-3/TRBV12-4,NA,NA,TRBJ1-2
CASSPSLRDRVHEQYF,TGTGCCAGCAGCCCGAGCCTCCGGGACAGGGTCCACGAGCAGTACTTC,TRBV3-1,TRBD1,few,TRBJ2-7
CASSDRQVITDTQYF,TGTGCCAGCAGCGATCGACAGGTGATTACAGATACGCAGTATTTT,TRBV9,NA,NA,TRBJ2-3
CSVIHDPPDRGNEQFF,TGCAGCGTTATTCACGACCCTCCGGACAGGGGCAATGAGCAGTTCTTC,TRBV29-1,TRBD1,few,TRBJ2-1
CASSSSAGTGPSGELFF,TGTGCCAGCAGCTCTTCAGCCGGGACAGGGCCATCCGGGGAGCTGTTTTTT,TRBV7-2,TRBD1,many,TRBJ2-2
CASSPDRYTEAFF,TGTGCCAGTAGTCCGGACAGGTACACTGAAGCTTTCTTT,TRBV19,TRBD1,NA,TRBJ1-1
CATGRSRRDRGPSTDTQYF,TGTGCCACCGGCCGCTCTCGGAGGGACAGGGGACCTAGCACAGATACGCAGTATTTT,TRBV24-1,TRBD1,few,TRBJ2-3
CASSSLVQTRDGNKWSEQYF,TGTGCCAGCAGTAGTTTAGTGCAAACCCGGGACGGAAATAAGTGGAGCGAGCAGTACTTC,TRBV3-1,NA,NA,TRBJ2-7
CASSPSPGHEQYF,TGTGCCAGCAGCCCCTCCCCCGGGCACGAGCAGTACTTC,TRBV3-1,NA,NA,TRBJ2-7
CASSVGKGSYEQYF,TGTGCCAGCAGCGTCGGGAAAGGGTCCTACGAGCAGTACTTC,TRBV9,NA,NA,TRBJ2-7
CASSLQGLNTEAFF,TGTGCCAGCAGCCTCCAGGGTTTGAACACTGAAGCTTTCTTT,TRBV7-9,NA,NA,TRBJ1-1
CASSSSRPEAFF,TGTGCCAGCAGCAGTTCCCGCCCTGAAGCTTTCTTT,TRBV7-9,NA,few,TRBJ1-1